The 13 T cell receptor beta chains given below trace back to one sample, sequenced in a study of control samples from healthy donors and cancer patients (dated by TCRdb to about 2020). Libraries were built with the immunoSEQ multiplex PCR assay. The clones in this table, taken by TCRdb from immuneACCESS, are in-frame only. Not every clone is retained; where verified, under half of the shortfall comes from an unresolved V gene, and the cause of the rest is unknown. Per the sample table, the count is about 190,000 clones. More than 2% of the sample goes to the ten largest clones. Sequenced material: blood. The receptors derive from a woman aged 25 to 39 in good health.

DNA of the CDR3: TGCAGCGTTGAGGGGACAGGGGCCTTCTACAATGAGCAGTTCTTC. It codes for CSVEGTGAFYNEQFF. J is TRBJ2-1 and V is TRBV29-1; TRBD1 agrees at 10 bases. The CDR3 covers 15 residues. V lost 3 bases and J lost 3; bases outside the gene matches: 5. CDR1 SQVTM and CDR2 ANQGSEA come from the germline V gene.

The V and J genes are TRBV10-3 and TRBJ1-5, with a possible D match to TRBD1 (5 bases). The CDR3 covers 13 residues. Deletions cut 7 bases from V and 4 bases from J, with 11 bases between. Germline assignment: CDR1 ENHRY and CDR2 SYGVKD. The CDR3 DNA sequence: TGTGCCATCACCGGACAAGAGAATCAGCCCCAGCATTTT. Its protein is CAITGQENQPQHF.

The V gene is TRBV7-2, the J gene TRBJ2-2; D could derive from TRBD1 or TRBD2 (5 bases each). This CDR3 has 15 residues. Germline CDR1 is SGHTA and CDR2 is FQGNSA. V lost 3 bases and J lost 7, with 15 bases in between. The CDR3 is CASSFGTPVGGELFF. CDR3 bases: TGTGCCAGCAGCTTCGGGACCCCGGTTGGCGGGGAGCTGTTTTTT.

The gene calls are TRBV7-9 and TRBJ1-1; no definite D call. Trimming pared 3 bases from V and 1 base from J, leaving 6 bases between. In germline, CDR1 is SEHNR, CDR2 FQNEAQ (reference sequence). The CDR3 consists of 13 residues. The CDR3, as DNA: TGTGCCAGCAGCTTTGGTGAGAACACTGAAGCTTTCTTT. Its translation is CASSFGENTEAFF.

This sequence joins TRBV4-3 and TRBJ1-2; weak D call: TRBD1 (5 bases). The germline gives CDR1 LGHNA, CDR2 YSLEER. This CDR3 has 15 amino acids. Trimming cost V 1 base and J 3 bases, with 12 bases left between them. The CDR3 here is CASSQGQGGDYGYTF. The CDR3, as DNA: TGCGCCAGCAGCCAAGGTCAGGGCGGGGACTATGGCTACACCTTC.

The genes are TRBV7-9 and TRBJ1-3, with 7 nucleotides matching TRBD1. CDR1 and CDR2 (germline): SEHNR, FQNEAQ (reference sequence). The CDR3 has 17 amino acids. Germline trimming cut 0 bases from V and 0 bases from J; bases unmatched to any gene: 5. In nucleotides, the CDR3 is TGTGCCAGCAGCTTAGCTACAGGGGCTAGCTCTGGAAACACCATATATTTT. Translation gives CASSLATGASSGNTIYF.

This chain connects TRBV6-5 to TRBJ2-1, with D hard to call. Germline loops: CDR1 MNHEY, CDR2 SVGAGI. The germline V and J ends were trimmed by 6 bases and 10 bases, with 16 bases remaining between them. CDR3 size: 13 residues. CDR3 region: CASRSLGRPEQFF. CDR3 coding DNA: TGTGCCAGCAGGTCACTGGGAAGGCCGGAGCAGTTCTTC.

This chain uses TRBV6-4 with TRBJ2-3; TRBD2 agrees at 12 bases. Germline values: CDR1 MRHNA, CDR2 SNTAGT. The CDR3 contains 15 residues. The junction had 1 base not matched to a gene; V was cut back by 2 bases and J by 4 bases. CDR3 coding DNA: TGTGCCAGCAGTGACCTAGCGGGGGGGTCAGATACGCAGTATTTT. Amino acids: CASSDLAGGSDTQYF.

This chain joins TRBV19 and TRBJ2-1; TRBD1 matches at 9 bases. V trimming: 3 bases; J trimming: 8 bases; junction bases outside the gene matches: 11. The CDR3 sequence is 16 residues long. CDR1 and CDR2 from the germline V gene are LNHDA and SQIVND (reference sequence). CDR3 loop: CASSISRQGVGDEQFF. Written as DNA, the CDR3 is TGTGCCAGTAGTATTTCCCGACAGGGGGTTGGTGATGAGCAGTTCTTC.

The J gene is TRBJ2-3, the V gene TRBV15; 14 bases are a match to TRBD2. The CDR3 extends over 17 amino acids. From germline, CDR1 is LNHNV and CDR2 YYDKDF (reference sequence). Losses at the gene ends were 0 bases for V and 9 bases for J; bases not matched to a gene: 8. The DNA of the CDR3 is TGTGCCACCAGCAGAGAGACTAGCGGGGGGGCCCTCCTAACGCAGTATTTT. It encodes CATSRETSGGALLTQYF.

This rearrangement joins TRBV10-3 to TRBJ1-4; no clear D gene. Trimming removed 10 bases from V and 0 bases from J, with 12 bases in between. Looked up from germline, CDR1 is ENHRY and CDR2 is SYGVKD. The CDR3 contains 14 residues. CDR3 sequence reads: CATSTGATNEKLFF. DNA of the CDR3: TGTGCCACCTCGACCGGTGCAACTAATGAAAAACTGTTTTTT.

V usage is TRBV2 and J usage is TRBJ2-5; 12 positions agree with TRBD1. The CDR3 length is 16 residues. Germline trimming cut 5 bases from V and 5 bases from J; bases unmatched to any gene: 9. Germline lookup yields CDR1 SNHLY and CDR2 FYNNEI. The CDR3 region has the DNA TGTGCCAGCAGTCTAGGGACAGGGGGCAACGGGGAGACCCAGTACTTC. Amino acids: CASSLGTGGNGETQYF. Together with reference TRBV2 and TRBJ2-5, the CDR3 gives the full variable domain: EPEVTQTPSHQVTQMGQEVILRCVPISNHLYFYWYRQILGQKVEFLVSFYNNEISEKSEIFDDQFSVERPDGSNFTLKIRSTKLEDSAMYFCASSLGTGGNGETQYFGPGTRLLVL.

V gene TRBV28 combines with J gene TRBJ1-3, with D hard to call. V lost 1 base and J 0 bases, leaving 10 bases between the germline ends. Germline-derived CDR1 and CDR2 are MDHEN and SYDVKM. This CDR3 contains 16 residues. CDR3 sequence reads: CASSLLREDSGNTIYF. CDR3 in DNA: TGTGCCAGCAGTTTATTAAGAGAAGACTCTGGAAACACCATATATTTT.